Sequencing of this T cell receptor beta chain was carried out in a study of PD-1 blockade in classical Hodgkin lymphoma. Trimming cost V 4 bases and J 4 bases, with 19 bases left between them. The CDR3 runs 17 residues. Per the germline V gene, CDR1 is LGHNA and CDR2 is YSLEER. As concerns this clone: Its antigen is undetermined.

Study conclusions and caveats: Lower baseline TCR diversity marked trial partial responders and progressors. It was reported that newly diagnosed patients had less baseline TCR diversity than healthy donors.

Only in-frame clones appear in the TCRdb table, and some are missing; sequencing was by immunoSEQ multiplex PCR. In the table there are 15,000 to 20,000 clones, 82% of which are singletons. The patients all showed relapse after autologous stem cell transplantation, while their brentuximab vedotin exposure varied. Progressive disease, partial response or complete response was each patient's best response. The rearrangement links TRBV4-3 to TRBJ2-2, with unresolved D. This material consisted of peripheral blood mononuclear cells (PBMCs), taken before the second cycle of nivolumab. The TCR comes from a human donor with classical Hodgkin lymphoma. CDR3 in amino acids: CASSRRYRVLSTGELFF. The CDR3 DNA is TGCGCCAGCAGCCGAAGATATCGGGTCCTGAGCACCGGGGAGCTGTTTTTT.